The 2 T cell receptor beta chains below all came from one sample that was sequenced in a study of memory CD4+ T cells and cytomegalovirus serostatus. Produced via immunoSEQ multiplex PCR; TCRdb's table is partial and in-frame only. The table records around 25,000 clones, 75% of them present only once. The sort gate was single viable CD3+CD4+CD8-CD45RO+ cells for memory CD4+ T cells. The sequenced sample consisted of memory CD4+ T cells from blood. These receptor sequences come from an adult in good health and CMV-seronegative.

The chain carries TRBV2 and TRBJ2-5, with D possibly matching TRBD1 (6 bases). Deletions cut 6 bases from V and 1 base from J, with 9 bases between. The germline gives CDR1 SNHLY, CDR2 FYNNEI. The CDR3 loop spans 13 amino acids. The CDR3 protein is CASSGQIQETQYF. The CDR3, as DNA: TGTGCCAGCAGCGGACAGATCCAAGAGACCCAGTACTTC.

The chain combines TRBV2 with TRBJ1-3, with a tentative D call TRBD1 (6 bases). V dropped 6 bases and J dropped 4 bases, with 16 bases sitting between them. This CDR3 is built from 15 residues. CDR1 is SNHLY, CDR2 FYNNEI, per germline. The CDR3 loop is CASRDARGPGNTIYF. The CDR3 DNA is TGTGCCAGCAGGGACGCCAGGGGTCCCGGAAACACCATATATTTT.